These T cell receptor beta chains were read from a single sample in a study of T cell repertoires in cytomegalovirus infection. TCRdb processed the reads anew with MiXCR; each CDR3 protein has one entry. Of approximately 990,000 distinct CDR3 sequences listed, around 29% are singletons. Their recognized antigens are unknown. Specimen: cultured CD8+ T cells from PBMCs, collected from culture after CMV antigen stimulation. These receptors came from a human donor in good health (CMV status not recorded). Some clones in this sample may be carry-over from other donors' samples. Both conserved end residues are part of each CDR3. The D gene is left open where the match is weak. The size field is filled for only some rows; it gives once, few, many or a size class.

clone_size,d_call,v_call,j_call,cdr3_nt,cdr3_aa
-,-,TRBV6-1,TRBJ1-1,TGTGCCAGCAGTTCTTACAGGGAAAGGCGGAACACTGAAGCTTTCTTT,CASSSYRERRNTEAFF
few,TRBD1,TRBV19,TRBJ2-3,TGTGCCAGTAGTATCCTGACAGGGGGGACAGATACGCAGTATTTT,CASSILTGGTDTQYF
-,-,TRBV20-1,TRBJ2-2,TGCAGTGCTAGCCCCCGCGAAGTCACCGGGGAGCTGTTTTTT,CSASPREVTGELFF
-,TRBD2,TRBV27,TRBJ2-1,TGTGCCAGTAGACCAGCGGGGGGGAGTCATGAGCAGTTCTTC,CASRPAGGSHEQFF
-,TRBD1,TRBV7-9,TRBJ2-1,TGTGCCAGCAGCGAACCGGGACAGGGTGGTGAGCAGTTCTTC,CASSEPGQGGEQFF
few,-,TRBV11-2,TRBJ2-3,TGTGCCAGCAGCTTAGAGTTAGCTCGGGGTTCAGATACGCAGTATTTT,CASSLELARGSDTQYF
many,TRBD1,TRBV7-6,TRBJ2-5,TGTGCCAGCAGCCCCGGGGCAGGGGGCTACCAAGAGACCCAGTACTTC,CASSPGAGGYQETQYF
-,-,TRBV28,TRBJ2-1,TGTGCCAGCAGCCACCGGGACTCCTCAGTCAATGAGCAGTTCTTC,CASSHRDSSVNEQFF
-,TRBD1,TRBV12-3/TRBV12-4,TRBJ1-2,TGTACCAGCAGTACCGGGACAGGCTACAACTATGGCTACACCTTC,CTSSTGTGYNYGYTF
-,-,TRBV7-9,TRBJ1-1,TGTGCCAGCAGCTCTGGCGAGCGACAGGACACTGAAGCTTTCTTT,CASSSGERQDTEAFF
-,TRBD2,TRBV6-5,TRBJ2-2,TGTGCCAGCAGTTACTCCGGGACTAGCGGGGGGGCCTCAACCGGGGAGCTGTTTTTT,CASSYSGTSGGASTGELFF
-,-,TRBV4-3,TRBJ1-2,TGCACCAGCAGCCAAGATGGGGTTGGGGGGGGAACCTATGGCTACACCTTC,CTSSQDGVGGGTYGYTF
-,-,TRBV27,TRBJ1-1,TGTGCCAGCAGTTATACAAGGTGGTCGGACACTGAAGCTTTCTTT,CASSYTRWSDTEAFF
-,TRBD2,TRBV10-3,TRBJ2-2,TGTGCCATAGCCGGGACTAGCATTGCCGGGGAGCTGTTTTTT,CAIAGTSIAGELFF
few,-,TRBV19,TRBJ2-7,TGTGCCAGTAGTATTGGGCAGGCCTACGAGCAGTACTTC,CASSIGQAYEQYF
many,-,TRBV25-1,TRBJ1-1,TGTGCCAGCAGTGAATTGATGGGGAACACTGAAGCTTTCTTT,CASSELMGNTEAFF
few,TRBD1,TRBV28,TRBJ1-4,TGTGCCAGCAGTGAGGGACAGGGGGCGCGTGAAAAACTGTTTTTT,CASSEGQGAREKLFF
few,TRBD1,TRBV28,TRBJ1-1,TGTGCCAGCAGATCGACAGGGTGGGACACTGAAGCTTTCTTT,CASRSTGWDTEAFF
many,TRBD1,TRBV7-2,TRBJ2-2,TGTGCCAGCAGCTCACGAGGACAGGGGGCGCCGAACACCGGGGAGCTGTTTTTT,CASSSRGQGAPNTGELFF
-,-,TRBV7-8,TRBJ1-5,TGTGCCAGCAGCTTAGGTATCGACAGTTTTAAGCCCCAGCATTTT,CASSLGIDSFKPQHF
many,TRBD2,TRBV7-6,TRBJ2-1,TGTGCCAGCAGCACCGGGACTACTTACAATGAGCAGTTCTTC,CASSTGTTYNEQFF
few,-,TRBV28,TRBJ1-1,TGTGCCAGCAGTGTTAGGGGTTGGAACACTGAAGCTTTCTTT,CASSVRGWNTEAFF
few,-,TRBV7-9,TRBJ2-1,TGTGCCAGCAGCTTATTGGGAATCTACAATGAGCAGTTCTTC,CASSLLGIYNEQFF
few,-,TRBV25-1,TRBJ1-1,TGTGCCAGCAGTGAATGGGGGATTGGGGGGCCAACTGAAGCTTTCTTT,CASSEWGIGGPTEAFF
-,TRBD2,TRBV7-2,TRBJ2-7,TGTGCCAGCAGCCCTCTAGCGGGGAGCACCTACGAGCAGTACTTC,CASSPLAGSTYEQYF
many,-,TRBV7-9,TRBJ2-2,TGTGCCAGCAGCCTTCCATTCGAGGTTCGGAACACCGGGGAGCTGTTTTTT,CASSLPFEVRNTGELFF
-,-,TRBV6-5,TRBJ1-5,TGTGCCAGCAGTTACCAGGGCTTTAGCAATCAGCCCCAGCATTTT,CASSYQGFSNQPQHF
few,TRBD2,TRBV7-2,TRBJ2-7,TGTGCCAGCAGCCGGGGTAGCGGGACCTCCTACGAGCAGTACTTC,CASSRGSGTSYEQYF
-,-,TRBV10-3,TRBJ2-2,TGTGCCATCAGTGATTTATTAGGGGAGAGCACCGGGGAGCTGTTTTTT,CAISDLLGESTGELFF
-,-,TRBV7-2,TRBJ2-1,TGTGCCAGCAGCTTAGTACGCCTCAGGGATTTGGGGAACAATGAGCAGTTCTTC,CASSLVRLRDLGNNEQFF
few,TRBD1,TRBV7-6,TRBJ1-6,TGTGCCAGCAGCAACAGGGGGGACTCCTATAATTCACCCCTCCACTTT,CASSNRGDSYNSPLHF
few,-,TRBV6-1,TRBJ1-1,TGTGCCAGCAGTTCTTACCCGGGCCTTGTGAACACTGAAGCTTTCTTT,CASSSYPGLVNTEAFF
-,-,TRBV6-6,TRBJ2-3,TGTGCCAGCAGTTCAGGGTGGGGCTATCTTAGCACAGATACGCAGTATTTT,CASSSGWGYLSTDTQYF
-,-,TRBV7-9,TRBJ1-2,TGTGCCAGCAGCCGCGACCGCCACGATGGCTACACCTTC,CASSRDRHDGYTF
few,-,TRBV10-3,TRBJ2-2,TGTGCCATCAGTGAGCTTCAGATTACCGGGGAGCTGTTTTTT,CAISELQITGELFF
few,-,TRBV11-2,TRBJ2-5,TGTGCCAGCAGCTTAGGTCCCGGGACGGGGATGAGCTTC,CASSLGPGTGMSF
many,TRBD2,TRBV5-6,TRBJ2-2,TGTGCCAGCAGCTTGGTTTGGGGGGGTTCCACCGGGGAGCTGTTTTTT,CASSLVWGGSTGELFF
-,TRBD2,TRBV27,TRBJ2-1,TGTGCCAGCAGTCCGCTAGCGGGGGGCTCCCATGAGCAGTTCTTC,CASSPLAGGSHEQFF
-,-,TRBV7-2,TRBJ2-1,TGTGCCAGCAGCTCAGGCGGGGGCACTCACAATGAGCAGTTCTTC,CASSSGGGTHNEQFF
-,-,TRBV6-5,TRBJ2-1,TGTGCCAGCAGTTACTCGGCGCGGGGTGCGTACAATGAGCAGTTCTTC,CASSYSARGAYNEQFF
few,-,TRBV6-2/TRBV6-3,TRBJ2-1,TGTGCCAGCAGCTGGGACGACTACAATGAGCAGTTCTTC,CASSWDDYNEQFF
-,TRBD1,TRBV19,TRBJ1-1,TGTGCCAGTAGTACCTCCGGGACAGGGGGCACTGAAGCTTTCTTT,CASSTSGTGGTEAFF
-,TRBD1,TRBV27,TRBJ1-1,TGTGCCAGCAGTTTATTGGGGACAGGGAAGACTGAAGCTTTCTTT,CASSLLGTGKTEAFF
few,-,TRBV19,TRBJ2-1,TGTGCCAGCGGGTGGGGAACCTACAATGAGCAGTTCTTC,CASGWGTYNEQFF
-,TRBD2,TRBV4-1,TRBJ2-2,TGCGCCAGCAGCCAAAGCGGGGGGGCCTGGGAGCTGTTTTTT,CASSQSGGAWELFF
-,TRBD1,TRBV27,TRBJ2-5,TGTGCCAGCAGTTTAAGGGCAGGGGGCTTTCAAGAGACCCAGTACTTC,CASSLRAGGFQETQYF
few,-,TRBV7-9,TRBJ1-4,TGTGCCAGCAGCTTTGTCCCCCCTAATGAAAAACTGTTTTTT,CASSFVPPNEKLFF
few,-,TRBV5-4,TRBJ2-3,TGTGCCAGCAGCTTGGTGGGATTACCAAACACAGATACGCAGTATTTT,CASSLVGLPNTDTQYF
many,TRBD1,TRBV7-8,TRBJ2-7,TGTGCCAGCAGCTTACCGGGACAGAGCTACGAGCAGTACTTC,CASSLPGQSYEQYF
-,TRBD2,TRBV15,TRBJ2-3,TGTGCCACCAGCAGAGATCGGTTTAGCGGGGGGATAGATACGCAGTATTTT,CATSRDRFSGGIDTQYF
-,TRBD1,TRBV7-6,TRBJ1-2,TGTGCCAGCAGCCCACAGGGGCCGATACACTATGGCTACACCTTC,CASSPQGPIHYGYTF
-,-,TRBV12-3/TRBV12-4,TRBJ2-1,TGTGCCAGCAGCCCGGCGGGGAAGGTCGCCTACAATGAGCAGTTCTTC,CASSPAGKVAYNEQFF
-,TRBD2,TRBV6-6,TRBJ2-1,TGTGCCAGCAATGGACGGGGGGGGGATAACAATGAGCAGTTCTTC,CASNGRGGDNNEQFF
-,-,TRBV7-2,TRBJ1-1,TGTGCCAGCAGCTTATGGGTCGGGTGGAGGGGAGGCACTGAAGCTTTCTTT,CASSLWVGWRGGTEAFF
few,TRBD1,TRBV6-2/TRBV6-3,TRBJ1-5,TGTGCCAGCACCCAACTAGGGGGCGGCAATCAGCCCCAGCATTTT,CASTQLGGGNQPQHF
-,TRBD2,TRBV29-1,TRBJ2-2,TGCAGCGTTGCATCTAGCGGGGGGGCCAACGGGGAGCTGTTTTTT,CSVASSGGANGELFF